This T cell receptor (beta chain) was identified in a study of response to subunit inactivated influenza vaccine. Study-level results: New T cells are recruited in small numbers by each seasonal influenza vaccination, according to the authors' suggestion.

Using its own MiXCR run on the RT-PCR reads, TCRdb lists one record per CDR3 protein. The table includes about 520,000 distinct CDR3 sequences, about 25% detected once. To note about this clonotype: The antigen is undetermined.

The specimen was CD4+ T cells sorted from PBMCs, collected roughly 5 days after vaccination. The clonotype comes from a man over 45 who received an inactivated influenza vaccine.

The CDR3 reads CASSYSGRGLGNTIYF. CDR3 DNA sequence: TGTGCCAGCAGTTACTCCGGCAGGGGACTTGGAAACACCATATATTTT. The chain combines TRBV6-5 with TRBJ1-3, with D possibly matching TRBD1 (6 bases). CDR3 size: 16 residues. Trimming removed 0 bases from V and 3 bases from J, with 12 bases in between. Per the germline V gene, CDR1 is MNHEY and CDR2 is SVGAGI.